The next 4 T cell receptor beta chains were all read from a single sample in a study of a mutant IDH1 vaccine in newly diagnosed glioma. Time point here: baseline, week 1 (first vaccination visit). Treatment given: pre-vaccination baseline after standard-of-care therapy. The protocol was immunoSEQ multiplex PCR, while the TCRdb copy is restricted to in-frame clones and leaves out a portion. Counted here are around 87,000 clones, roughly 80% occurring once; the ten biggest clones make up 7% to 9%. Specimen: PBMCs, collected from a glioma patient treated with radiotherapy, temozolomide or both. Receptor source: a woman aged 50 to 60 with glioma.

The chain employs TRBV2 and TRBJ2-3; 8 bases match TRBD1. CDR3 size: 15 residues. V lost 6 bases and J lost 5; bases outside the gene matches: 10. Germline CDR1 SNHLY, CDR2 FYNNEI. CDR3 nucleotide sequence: TGTGCCAGCAGAGTCAGGGGGCTAGGAGTAGATACGCAGTATTTT. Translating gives CASRVRGLGVDTQYF.

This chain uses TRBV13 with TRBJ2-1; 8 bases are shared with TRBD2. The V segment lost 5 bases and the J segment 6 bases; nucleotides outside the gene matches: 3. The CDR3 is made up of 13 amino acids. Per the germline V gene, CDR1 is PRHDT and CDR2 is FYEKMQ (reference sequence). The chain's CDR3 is CASSPGTSNEQFF. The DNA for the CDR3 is TGTGCCAGCAGCCCCGGGACTAGCAATGAGCAGTTCTTC.

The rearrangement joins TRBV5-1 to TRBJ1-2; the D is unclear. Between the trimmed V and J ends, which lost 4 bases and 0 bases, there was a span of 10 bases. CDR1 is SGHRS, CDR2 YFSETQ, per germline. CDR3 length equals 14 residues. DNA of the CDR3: TGCGCCAGCAGCCCGCAGGAATCTAACTATGGCTACACCTTC. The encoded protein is CASSPQESNYGYTF.

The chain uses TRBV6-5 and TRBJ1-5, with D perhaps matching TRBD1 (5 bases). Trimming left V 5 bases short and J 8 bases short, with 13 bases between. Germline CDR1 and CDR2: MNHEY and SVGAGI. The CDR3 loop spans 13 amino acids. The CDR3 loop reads CASSSSGGEPQHF. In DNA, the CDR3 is TGTGCCAGCAGTAGTTCGGGGGGGGAGCCCCAGCATTTT.